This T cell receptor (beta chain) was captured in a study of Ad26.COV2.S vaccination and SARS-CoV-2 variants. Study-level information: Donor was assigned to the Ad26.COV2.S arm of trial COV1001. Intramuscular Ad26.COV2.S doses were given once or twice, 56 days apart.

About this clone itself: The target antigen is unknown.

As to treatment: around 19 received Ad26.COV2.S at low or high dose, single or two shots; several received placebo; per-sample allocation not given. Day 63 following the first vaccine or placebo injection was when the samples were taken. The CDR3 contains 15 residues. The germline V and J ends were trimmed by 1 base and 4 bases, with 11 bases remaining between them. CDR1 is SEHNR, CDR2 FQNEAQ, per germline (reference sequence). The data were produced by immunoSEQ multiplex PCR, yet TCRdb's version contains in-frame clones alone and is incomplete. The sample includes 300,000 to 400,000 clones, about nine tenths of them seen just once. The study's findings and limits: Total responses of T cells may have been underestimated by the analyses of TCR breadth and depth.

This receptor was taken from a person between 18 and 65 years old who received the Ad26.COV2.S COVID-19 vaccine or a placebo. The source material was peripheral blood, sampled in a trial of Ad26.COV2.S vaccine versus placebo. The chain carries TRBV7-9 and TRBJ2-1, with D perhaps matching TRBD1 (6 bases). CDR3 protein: CASSLGPTGYNEQFF. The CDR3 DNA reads TGTGCCAGCAGCTTAGGACCCACAGGGTACAATGAGCAGTTCTTC. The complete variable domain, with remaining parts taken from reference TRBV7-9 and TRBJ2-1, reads DTGVSQNPRHKITKRGQNVTFRCDPISEHNRLYWYRQTLGQGPEFLTYFQNEAQLEKSRLLSDRFSAERPKGSFSTLEIQRTEQGDSAMYLCASSLGPTGYNEQFFGPGTRLTVL.